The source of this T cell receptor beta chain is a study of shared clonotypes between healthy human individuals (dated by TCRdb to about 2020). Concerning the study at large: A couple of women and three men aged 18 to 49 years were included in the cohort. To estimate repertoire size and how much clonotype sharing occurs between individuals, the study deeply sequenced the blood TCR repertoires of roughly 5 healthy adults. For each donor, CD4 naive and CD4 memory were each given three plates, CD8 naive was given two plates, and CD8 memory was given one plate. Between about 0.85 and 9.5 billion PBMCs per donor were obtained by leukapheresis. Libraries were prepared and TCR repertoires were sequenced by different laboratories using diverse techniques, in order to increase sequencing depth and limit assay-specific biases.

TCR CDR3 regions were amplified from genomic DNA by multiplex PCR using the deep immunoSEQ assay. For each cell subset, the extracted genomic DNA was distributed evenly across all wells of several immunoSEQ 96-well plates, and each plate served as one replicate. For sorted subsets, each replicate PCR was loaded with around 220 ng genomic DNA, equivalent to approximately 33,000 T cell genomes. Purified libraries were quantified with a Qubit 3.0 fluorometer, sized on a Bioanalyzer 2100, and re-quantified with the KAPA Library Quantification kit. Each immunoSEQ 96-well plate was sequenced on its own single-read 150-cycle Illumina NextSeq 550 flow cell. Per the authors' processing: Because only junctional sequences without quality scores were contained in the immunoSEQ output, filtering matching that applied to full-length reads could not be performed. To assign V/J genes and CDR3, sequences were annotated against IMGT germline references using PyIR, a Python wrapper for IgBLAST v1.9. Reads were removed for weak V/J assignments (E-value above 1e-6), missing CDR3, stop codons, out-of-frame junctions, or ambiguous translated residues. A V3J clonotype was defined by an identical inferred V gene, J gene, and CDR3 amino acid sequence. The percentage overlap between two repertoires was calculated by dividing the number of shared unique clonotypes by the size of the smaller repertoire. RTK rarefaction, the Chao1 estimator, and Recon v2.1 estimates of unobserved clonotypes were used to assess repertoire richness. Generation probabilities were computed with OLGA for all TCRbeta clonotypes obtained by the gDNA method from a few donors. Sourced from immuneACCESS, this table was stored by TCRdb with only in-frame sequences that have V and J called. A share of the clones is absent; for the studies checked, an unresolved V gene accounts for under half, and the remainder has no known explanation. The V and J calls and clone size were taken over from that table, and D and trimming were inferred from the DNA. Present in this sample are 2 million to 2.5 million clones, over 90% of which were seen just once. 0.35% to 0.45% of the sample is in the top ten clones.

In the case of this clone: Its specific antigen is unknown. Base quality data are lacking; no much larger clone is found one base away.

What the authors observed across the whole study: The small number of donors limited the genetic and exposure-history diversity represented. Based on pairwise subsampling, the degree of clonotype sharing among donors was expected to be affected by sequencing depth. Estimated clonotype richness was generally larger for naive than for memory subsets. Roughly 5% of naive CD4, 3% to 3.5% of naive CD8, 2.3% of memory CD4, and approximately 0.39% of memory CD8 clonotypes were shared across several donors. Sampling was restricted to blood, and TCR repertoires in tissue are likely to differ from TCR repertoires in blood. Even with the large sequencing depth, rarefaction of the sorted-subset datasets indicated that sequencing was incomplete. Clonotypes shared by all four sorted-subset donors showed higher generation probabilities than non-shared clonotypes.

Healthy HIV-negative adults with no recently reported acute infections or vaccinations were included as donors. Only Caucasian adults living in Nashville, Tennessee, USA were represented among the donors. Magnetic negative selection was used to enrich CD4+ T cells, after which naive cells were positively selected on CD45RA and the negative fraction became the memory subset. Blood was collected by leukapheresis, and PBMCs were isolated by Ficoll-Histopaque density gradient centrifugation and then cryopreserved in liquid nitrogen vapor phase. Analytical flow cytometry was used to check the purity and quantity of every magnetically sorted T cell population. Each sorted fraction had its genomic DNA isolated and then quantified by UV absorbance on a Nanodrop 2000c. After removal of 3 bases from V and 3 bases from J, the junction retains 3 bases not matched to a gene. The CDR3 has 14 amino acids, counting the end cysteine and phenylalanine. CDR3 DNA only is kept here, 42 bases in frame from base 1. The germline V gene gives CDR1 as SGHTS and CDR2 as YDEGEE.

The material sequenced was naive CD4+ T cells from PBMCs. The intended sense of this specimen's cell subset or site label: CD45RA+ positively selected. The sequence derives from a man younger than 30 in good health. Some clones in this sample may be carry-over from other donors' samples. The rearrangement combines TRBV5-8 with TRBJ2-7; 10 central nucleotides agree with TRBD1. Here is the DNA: TGTGCCAGCAGCTCACGGACAGGGGGCTACGAGCAGTACTTC. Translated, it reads CASSSRTGGYEQYF.